This paragraph reports one T cell receptor (beta chain). The CDR3 is made up of 13 amino acids. CDR1 and CDR2 (germline): SNHLY, FYNNEI. With 10 bases removed from V and 10 bases from J, the gap between germline ends came to 22 bases. The data derive from a study of blood T cell repertoires in COVID-19. Looking at the study overall: Whether acute or convalescent, the COVID-19 samples came from the United States, Italy and Spain.

Some clones are missing from TCRdb's copy, which holds only in-frame ones; the method was immunoSEQ multiplex PCR. The table records tens of thousands of clones, 80% to 95% of them present only once. The genes are TRBV2 and TRBJ1-1; no firm D call. Material: peripheral blood. The sequence was obtained from a woman aged 45 to 65 in a cohort sampled during active COVID-19. The CDR3 loop reads CATHDGRGYPAFF. In DNA, the CDR3 is TGTGCCACCCATGACGGGCGGGGTTACCCAGCTTTCTTT.